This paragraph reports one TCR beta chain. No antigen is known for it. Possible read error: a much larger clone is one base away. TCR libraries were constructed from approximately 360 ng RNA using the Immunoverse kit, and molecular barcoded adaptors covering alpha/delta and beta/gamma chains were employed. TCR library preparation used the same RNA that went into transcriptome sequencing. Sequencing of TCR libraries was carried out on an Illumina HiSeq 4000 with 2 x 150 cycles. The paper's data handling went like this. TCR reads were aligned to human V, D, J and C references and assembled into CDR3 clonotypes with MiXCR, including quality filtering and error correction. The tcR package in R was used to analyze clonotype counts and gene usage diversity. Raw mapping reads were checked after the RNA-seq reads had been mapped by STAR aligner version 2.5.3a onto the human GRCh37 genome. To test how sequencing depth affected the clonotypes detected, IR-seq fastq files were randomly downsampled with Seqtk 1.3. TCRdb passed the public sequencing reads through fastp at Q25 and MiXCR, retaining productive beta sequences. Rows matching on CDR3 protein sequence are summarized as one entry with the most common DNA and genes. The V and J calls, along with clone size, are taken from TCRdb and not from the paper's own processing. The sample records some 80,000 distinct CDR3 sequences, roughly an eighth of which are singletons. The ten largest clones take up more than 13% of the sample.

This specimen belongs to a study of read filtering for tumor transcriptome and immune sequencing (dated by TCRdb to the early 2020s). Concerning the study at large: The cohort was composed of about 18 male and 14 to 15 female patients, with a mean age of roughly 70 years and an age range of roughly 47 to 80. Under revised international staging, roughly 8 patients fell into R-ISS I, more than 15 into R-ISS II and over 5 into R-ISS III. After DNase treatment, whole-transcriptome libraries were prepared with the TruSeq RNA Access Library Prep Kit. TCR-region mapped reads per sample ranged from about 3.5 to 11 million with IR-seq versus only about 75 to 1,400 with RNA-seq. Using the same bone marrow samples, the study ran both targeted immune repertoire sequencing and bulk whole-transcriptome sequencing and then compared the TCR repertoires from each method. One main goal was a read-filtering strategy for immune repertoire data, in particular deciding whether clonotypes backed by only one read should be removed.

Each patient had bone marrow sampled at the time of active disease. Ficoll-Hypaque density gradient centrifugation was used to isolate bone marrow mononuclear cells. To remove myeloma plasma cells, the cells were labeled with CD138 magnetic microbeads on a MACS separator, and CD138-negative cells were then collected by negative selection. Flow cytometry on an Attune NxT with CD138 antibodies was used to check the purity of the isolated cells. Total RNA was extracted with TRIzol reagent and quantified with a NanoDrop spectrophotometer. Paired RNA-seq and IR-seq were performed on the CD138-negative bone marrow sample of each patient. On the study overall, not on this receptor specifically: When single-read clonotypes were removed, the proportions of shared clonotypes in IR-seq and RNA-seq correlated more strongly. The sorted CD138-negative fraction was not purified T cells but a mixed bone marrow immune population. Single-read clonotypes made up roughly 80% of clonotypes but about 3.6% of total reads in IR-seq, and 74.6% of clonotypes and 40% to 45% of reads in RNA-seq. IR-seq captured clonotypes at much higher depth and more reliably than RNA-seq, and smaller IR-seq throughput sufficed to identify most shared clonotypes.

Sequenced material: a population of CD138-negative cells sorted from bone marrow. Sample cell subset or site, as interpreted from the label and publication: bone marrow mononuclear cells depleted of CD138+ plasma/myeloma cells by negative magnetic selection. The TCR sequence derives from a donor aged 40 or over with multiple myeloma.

The DNA is TGCAGTGCTAGATCGGGTGAAGAGACCCGGTACTTC. Translated, this gives CSARSGEETRYF. The rearrangement combines TRBV20-1 with TRBJ2-5, with the D gene too uncertain to name. The CDR3 runs 12 residues from the cysteine to the phenylalanine. Left in the record is the CDR3 DNA by itself, 36 bases read in frame from the first base. CDR1 and CDR2, per the germline V gene (reference sequence), are DFQATT and SNEGSKA.